Sequencing of this T cell receptor beta chain was carried out in a study of shared clonotypes between healthy human individuals. Regarding the study as a whole: Depth of sequencing was expected to influence donor clonotype sharing.

With regard to this clone: Antigen specificity is unknown.

The V end lost 5 bases, the J end lost 2 bases, and 12 bases lay between the germline ends. Germline loops: CDR1 SGHVS, CDR2 FQNEAQ. CDR3 length equals 15 residues. All donors were Caucasian adults living in Nashville, Tennessee. Clones were read by immunoSEQ multiplex PCR, and TCRdb kept only the in-frame ones, dropping some. The sample has 450,000 to 500,000 clones; approximately 84% are singletons. The origin of this receptor is a woman in her 40s in good health. Some clones in this sample may be carry-over from other donors' samples. This sequence joins TRBV7-8 and TRBJ1-4, with D maybe TRBD1 (5 bases). Sequenced input: PBMCs. The CDR3, as DNA: TGTGCCAGCAGCCTGAGAAGGGGTACTAATGAAAAACTGTTTTTT. Translated, it gives CASSLRRGTNEKLFF.